This is a list of T cell receptor beta chains from one sample in a study of glioma-infiltrating T cells. TCRdb independently ran MiXCR on the multiplex PCR reads; one entry per CDR3 protein. The sample records approximately 400,000 distinct CDR3 sequences, 41% being singletons. The specimen sequenced was glioma tissue, nonneoplastic brain tissue, or PBMCs (not recorded which). These receptors originate from a human donor with low-grade glioma or glioblastoma, undergoing nonglioma brain surgery, or in good health (not recorded which). Both conserved end residues are part of each CDR3. The D gene is left open where the match is weak. Size values are once, few and many counts, or a class for expanded clones, and some rows have none.

D gene: NA
J gene: TRBJ2-1
clone size: many
V gene: TRBV4-3
CDR3 length: 15
CDR3 protein: CASSQERGLYNEQFF
CDR3 DNA: TGCGCCAGCAGCCAAGAACGGGGGCTATACAATGAGCAGTTCTTC

D gene: NA
J gene: TRBJ1-2
clone size: NA
V gene: TRBV18
CDR3 length: 14
CDR3 protein: CASSPRVTNYGYTF
CDR3 DNA: TGTGCCAGCTCACCACGCGTCACCAACTATGGCTACACCTTC

D gene: NA
J gene: TRBJ1-1
clone size: NA
V gene: TRBV7-9
CDR3 length: 14
CDR3 protein: CASSSTRGNTEAFF
CDR3 DNA: TGTGCCAGCAGCTCCACGAGGGGCAACACTGAAGCTTTCTTT

D gene: TRBD1
J gene: TRBJ1-6
clone size: many
V gene: TRBV7-9
CDR3 length: 14
CDR3 protein: CASSYDRERSPLHF
CDR3 DNA: TGTGCCAGCAGCTATGACAGGGAGCGTTCACCCCTCCACTTT

D gene: NA
J gene: TRBJ2-5
clone size: NA
V gene: TRBV18
CDR3 length: 16
CDR3 protein: CASSTGTVGTHGTQYF
CDR3 DNA: TGTGCCAGCTCAACCGGGACAGTTGGGACTCACGGGACCCAGTACTTC

D gene: NA
J gene: TRBJ2-7
clone size: few
V gene: TRBV4-2
CDR3 length: 14
CDR3 protein: CASSQGLTLYEQYF
CDR3 DNA: TGTGCCAGCAGCCAAGGCCTAACCCTATACGAGCAGTACTTC

D gene: TRBD2
J gene: TRBJ2-3
clone size: NA
V gene: TRBV28
CDR3 length: 14
CDR3 protein: CASSLVAGADTQYF
CDR3 DNA: TGTGCCAGCAGCTTAGTGGCGGGGGCAGATACGCAGTATTTT

D gene: NA
J gene: TRBJ2-1
clone size: few
V gene: TRBV4-3
CDR3 length: 12
CDR3 protein: CASSQGANEQFF
CDR3 DNA: TGCGCCAGCAGCCAAGGAGCGAATGAGCAGTTCTTC

D gene: NA
J gene: TRBJ1-1
clone size: many
V gene: TRBV6-2/TRBV6-3
CDR3 length: 13
CDR3 protein: CASTPGPGTEAFF
CDR3 DNA: TGTGCCAGCACCCCCGGCCCAGGGACTGAAGCTTTCTTT

D gene: TRBD2
J gene: TRBJ2-7
clone size: NA
V gene: TRBV24-1
CDR3 length: 13
CDR3 protein: CATRLAEHYEQYF
CDR3 DNA: TGTGCCACCAGACTAGCGGAGCACTACGAGCAGTACTTC

D gene: NA
J gene: TRBJ1-6
clone size: NA
V gene: TRBV6-6
CDR3 length: 15
CDR3 protein: CASNGAGAYNSPLHF
CDR3 DNA: TGTGCCAGCAATGGCGCAGGAGCCTATAATTCACCCCTCCACTTT

D gene: NA
J gene: TRBJ2-3
clone size: NA
V gene: TRBV6-6
CDR3 length: 21
CDR3 protein: CASSSTRPQRLEGRVTDTQYF
CDR3 DNA: TGTGCCAGCAGTTCCACCCGCCCCCAGCGACTAGAGGGAAGAGTAACAGATACGCAGTATTTT

D gene: TRBD2
J gene: TRBJ2-3
clone size: once
V gene: TRBV12-3/TRBV12-4
CDR3 length: 15
CDR3 protein: CASSNLAGATDTQYF
CDR3 DNA: TGTGCCAGCAGTAATTTAGCGGGAGCTACAGATACGCAGTATTTT

D gene: NA
J gene: TRBJ2-3
clone size: many
V gene: TRBV28
CDR3 length: 13
CDR3 protein: CASSFSAVNTQYF
CDR3 DNA: TGTGCCAGCAGTTTCTCCGCCGTGAATACGCAGTATTTT

D gene: NA
J gene: TRBJ2-7
clone size: NA
V gene: TRBV18
CDR3 length: 15
CDR3 protein: CASSPPGRNSYEQYF
CDR3 DNA: TGTGCCAGCTCACCACCAGGACGGAACTCCTACGAGCAGTACTTC

D gene: NA
J gene: TRBJ2-4
clone size: many
V gene: TRBV6-1
CDR3 length: 13
CDR3 protein: CASSAGRQNIQYF
CDR3 DNA: TGTGCCAGCAGTGCGGGACGGCAAAACATTCAGTACTTC

D gene: NA
J gene: TRBJ2-1
clone size: NA
V gene: TRBV4-2
CDR3 length: 13
CDR3 protein: CASGGRLVNEQFF
CDR3 DNA: TGTGCCAGCGGAGGGAGGTTAGTCAATGAGCAGTTCTTC

D gene: NA
J gene: TRBJ2-1
clone size: NA
V gene: TRBV27
CDR3 length: 14
CDR3 protein: CASSFGLSYNEQFF
CDR3 DNA: TGTGCCAGCAGTTTCGGGCTCTCCTACAATGAGCAGTTCTTC

D gene: NA
J gene: TRBJ1-6
clone size: NA
V gene: TRBV7-8
CDR3 length: 16
CDR3 protein: CASSLARGRSNSPLHF
CDR3 DNA: TGTGCCAGCAGCTTAGCGCGAGGGCGGAGTAATTCACCCCTCCACTTT

D gene: NA
J gene: TRBJ2-5
clone size: many
V gene: TRBV27
CDR3 length: 14
CDR3 protein: CASSLSAREETQYF
CDR3 DNA: TGTGCCAGCAGTTTATCGGCCAGGGAAGAGACCCAGTACTTC

D gene: TRBD2
J gene: TRBJ2-7
clone size: few
V gene: TRBV4-3
CDR3 length: 16
CDR3 protein: CASSPHGAGGSYEQYF
CDR3 DNA: TGCGCCAGCAGCCCCCATGGTGCGGGAGGATCCTACGAGCAGTACTTC

D gene: NA
J gene: TRBJ2-1
clone size: many
V gene: TRBV28
CDR3 length: 13
CDR3 protein: CASLSPFYNEQFF
CDR3 DNA: TGTGCCAGCCTTTCCCCGTTTTACAATGAGCAGTTCTTC

D gene: TRBD2
J gene: TRBJ2-2
clone size: NA
V gene: TRBV19
CDR3 length: 15
CDR3 protein: CASSVGLANTGELFF
CDR3 DNA: TGTGCCAGTAGTGTCGGACTAGCAAACACCGGGGAGCTGTTTTTT

D gene: NA
J gene: TRBJ1-2
clone size: NA
V gene: TRBV12-3/TRBV12-4
CDR3 length: 14
CDR3 protein: CASSLRAANYGYTF
CDR3 DNA: TGTGCCAGCAGTTTAAGGGCAGCTAACTATGGCTACACCTTC

D gene: NA
J gene: TRBJ2-7
clone size: NA
V gene: TRBV4-3
CDR3 length: 14
CDR3 protein: CASSRWERENEQYF
CDR3 DNA: TGCGCCAGCAGCCGGTGGGAGAGGGAAAACGAGCAGTACTTC

D gene: TRBD1
J gene: TRBJ1-2
clone size: few
V gene: TRBV20-1
CDR3 length: 14
CDR3 protein: CSARERGQGYGYTF
CDR3 DNA: TGCAGTGCTAGAGAGCGGGGACAGGGGTATGGCTACACCTTC

D gene: NA
J gene: TRBJ1-5
clone size: few
V gene: TRBV14
CDR3 length: 17
CDR3 protein: CASSPRGPEKKNQPQHF
CDR3 DNA: TGTGCCAGCAGCCCAAGGGGCCCTGAGAAGAAAAATCAGCCCCAGCATTTT

D gene: NA
J gene: TRBJ1-1
clone size: many
V gene: TRBV6-2/TRBV6-3
CDR3 length: 15
CDR3 protein: CASSYPSGGNTEAFF
CDR3 DNA: TGTGCCAGCAGTTACCCTTCTGGAGGGAACACTGAAGCTTTCTTT

D gene: NA
J gene: TRBJ2-1
clone size: NA
V gene: TRBV2
CDR3 length: 15
CDR3 protein: CASSELVRPANEQFF
CDR3 DNA: TGTGCCAGCAGTGAATTAGTACGGCCGGCGAATGAGCAGTTCTTC

D gene: TRBD1
J gene: TRBJ1-5
clone size: many
V gene: TRBV20-1
CDR3 length: 17
CDR3 protein: CSAPRMGQGGFRQPQHF
CDR3 DNA: TGCAGTGCTCCTCGGATGGGACAGGGGGGATTTCGACAGCCCCAGCATTTT

D gene: NA
J gene: TRBJ1-2
clone size: few
V gene: TRBV28
CDR3 length: 13
CDR3 protein: CASSPPRGDGYTF
CDR3 DNA: TGTGCCAGCAGTCCGCCCAGGGGCGATGGCTACACCTTC

D gene: TRBD2
J gene: TRBJ2-7
clone size: NA
V gene: TRBV7-9
CDR3 length: 15
CDR3 protein: CASSHPGGSSYEQYF
CDR3 DNA: TGTGCCAGCAGCCACCCCGGGGGGAGCTCCTACGAGCAGTACTTC

D gene: TRBD1
J gene: TRBJ2-3
clone size: few
V gene: TRBV20-1
CDR3 length: 15
CDR3 protein: CSAATWDRGKDTQYF
CDR3 DNA: TGCAGTGCAGCCACGTGGGACAGGGGCAAAGATACGCAGTATTTT

D gene: TRBD2
J gene: TRBJ2-2
clone size: few
V gene: TRBV6-1
CDR3 length: 18
CDR3 protein: CASSFRLAGGPGSGELFF
CDR3 DNA: TGTGCCAGCAGTTTTCGACTAGCGGGAGGGCCGGGGTCCGGGGAGCTGTTTTTT

D gene: NA
J gene: TRBJ2-5
clone size: NA
V gene: TRBV29-1
CDR3 length: 12
CDR3 protein: CSVAGVEETQYF
CDR3 DNA: TGCAGCGTTGCGGGAGTCGAGGAGACCCAGTACTTC

D gene: NA
J gene: TRBJ2-2
clone size: few
V gene: TRBV6-6
CDR3 length: 14
CDR3 protein: CASSYSPDTGELFF
CDR3 DNA: TGTGCCAGCAGTTACTCGCCGGACACCGGGGAGCTGTTTTTT

D gene: NA
J gene: TRBJ2-3
clone size: many
V gene: TRBV12-3/TRBV12-4
CDR3 length: 14
CDR3 protein: CASSLWGGPDTQYF
CDR3 DNA: TGTGCCAGCAGTTTATGGGGGGGCCCAGATACGCAGTATTTT

D gene: TRBD1
J gene: TRBJ2-1
clone size: NA
V gene: TRBV18
CDR3 length: 14
CDR3 protein: CASSPPDRDGRQFF
CDR3 DNA: TGTGCCAGCTCACCACCGGACAGGGACGGCCGACAGTTCTTC

D gene: NA
J gene: TRBJ1-1
clone size: many
V gene: TRBV18
CDR3 length: 15
CDR3 protein: CASSPPNIGAQLGFF
CDR3 DNA: TGTGCCAGCTCACCACCCAACATCGGTGCTCAGTTGGGCTTCTTT

D gene: NA
J gene: TRBJ2-7
clone size: NA
V gene: TRBV27
CDR3 length: 13
CDR3 protein: CASTPTPFLEQYF
CDR3 DNA: TGTGCCAGCACCCCGACACCCTTCCTCGAGCAGTACTTC

D gene: TRBD1
J gene: TRBJ1-1
clone size: NA
V gene: TRBV4-2
CDR3 length: 17
CDR3 protein: CASSLSVLTGRGTEAFF
CDR3 DNA: TGTGCCAGCAGCTTATCGGTACTGACAGGGCGAGGAACTGAAGCTTTCTTT

D gene: NA
J gene: TRBJ2-3
clone size: many
V gene: TRBV6-5
CDR3 length: 15
CDR3 protein: CASSYGAGLADTQYF
CDR3 DNA: TGTGCCAGCAGTTACGGGGCAGGGTTGGCAGATACGCAGTATTTT

D gene: NA
J gene: TRBJ1-2
clone size: few
V gene: TRBV14
CDR3 length: 15
CDR3 protein: CASSQGPGEGYGYTF
CDR3 DNA: TGTGCCAGCAGCCAAGGACCAGGGGAAGGCTATGGCTACACCTTC

D gene: NA
J gene: TRBJ1-2
clone size: NA
V gene: TRBV12-3/TRBV12-4
CDR3 length: 12
CDR3 protein: CASSLDESDYTF
CDR3 DNA: TGTGCCAGCAGTTTGGATGAATCTGACTACACCTTC

D gene: NA
J gene: TRBJ1-2
clone size: few
V gene: TRBV7-9
CDR3 length: 14
CDR3 protein: CASSPRWSADGYTF
CDR3 DNA: TGTGCCAGCAGTCCCCGGTGGTCGGCGGATGGCTACACCTTC